This TCR beta chain was observed in a study of T cell responses to AZD1222 COVID-19 vaccine (dated by TCRdb to the early 2020s). Describing the broader study: Because spike-specific TCR depth and breadth did not differ between the two schedules, AZD1222 recipients who got a second dose at roughly 4 weeks were pooled with those who got a second dose at roughly 12 weeks. TCR sequencing covered some 240 trial participants: approximately 200 given two doses of AZD1222 and 26 given two doses of MenACWY control vaccine. Trial participants were enrolled into age subgroups of 18-55, 56-69 and 70-plus years, which contained about 150, 28 and 57 TCR-sequenced participants, respectively. Here is what the overall study found, with its caveats: Only five or six AZD1222 recipients were SARS-CoV-2 seropositive at baseline, limiting conclusions about previously exposed vaccinees. Vaccine-associated CD4 TCRs spanned the whole spike protein, with dominant responses in regions 160-218 and 743-854. Reportedly, almost half of the unique spike-specific TCRs recognized epitopes lying outside the regions that are mutated in the B.1.351 and B.1.1.7 variants. Spike-specific TCR breadth and depth rose significantly after two AZD1222 doses compared with day 0 and with MenACWY recipients. No day 14 peak-response samples were available, so repertoires were characterized only after the peak T cell response. In the small 56-69-year group, the increase in depth fell short of significance, most likely because of low power. Participants were mostly white British and included more females than males, and it was suggested by the authors that clonal diversity may have been underestimated.

The CDR3 regions of human TCRbeta chains were analyzed by immunosequencing. For the original study's pipeline: TCRs in the repertoires were compared against a reference library of SARS-CoV-2-specific TCRs that had been generated with the MIRA antigen-specificity platform. Breadth was defined as the fraction of unique TCRs that were SARS-CoV-2-associated. Depth was defined as the fraction of total T cells that were SARS-CoV-2-associated. Using the MIRA data, each spike-specific TCR was assigned both to the spike region to which the TCR was reactive and to a CD4 or CD8 class. Log10-transformed breadth and depth values were compared by one-way ANOVA with Sidak's multiple comparisons tests. TCRdb provides this immuneACCESS table in a form limited to in-frame rearrangements. Some clones are lacking; in checked studies, under half of them reflect an unresolved V gene, and why the rest are absent is not known. Clone size and V and J calls were adopted from that table, with D and trimming inferred from the DNA. This sample has some 130,000 clones in its table, and over 75% of those were observed once. Of the sample, around 24% falls within the top ten clones.

Taken from cysteine to phenylalanine, the CDR3 has 12 residues. The entry retains the CDR3 DNA only, 36 bases that are in frame from base 1. CDR1 and CDR2 (WNHNN, SYGVQD) derive from the germline V gene (reference sequence). V and J are truncated by 4 bases and 5 bases respectively, leaving an intervening sequence of 9 bases. Comments on this clone: Its specific antigen is unknown. No quality values exist for individual bases; no much larger clone is one base distant.

The time point tag for this specimen amounts to: baseline before first vaccination. The vaccinee samples were drawn from two UK trials, COV001 and COV002, one of which was a single-blind randomized controlled phase 2/3 trial testing AZD1222 (ChAdOx1 nCoV-19) in healthy adults. For TCRbeta chain sequencing, PBMC samples from trial participants were taken at day 0 and at day 28 after the second dose. The chain couples TRBV10-1 to TRBJ2-7; the D gene is perhaps TRBD1 or TRBD2, each of them matching over 5 bases. This sequence was found in an adult in good health. The sequencing used peripheral blood, collected on day 0 of AZD1222 vaccination. CDR3 protein: CASSGGVNEQYF. The DNA is as follows: TGCGCCAGCAGTGGAGGGGTTAACGAGCAGTACTTC.